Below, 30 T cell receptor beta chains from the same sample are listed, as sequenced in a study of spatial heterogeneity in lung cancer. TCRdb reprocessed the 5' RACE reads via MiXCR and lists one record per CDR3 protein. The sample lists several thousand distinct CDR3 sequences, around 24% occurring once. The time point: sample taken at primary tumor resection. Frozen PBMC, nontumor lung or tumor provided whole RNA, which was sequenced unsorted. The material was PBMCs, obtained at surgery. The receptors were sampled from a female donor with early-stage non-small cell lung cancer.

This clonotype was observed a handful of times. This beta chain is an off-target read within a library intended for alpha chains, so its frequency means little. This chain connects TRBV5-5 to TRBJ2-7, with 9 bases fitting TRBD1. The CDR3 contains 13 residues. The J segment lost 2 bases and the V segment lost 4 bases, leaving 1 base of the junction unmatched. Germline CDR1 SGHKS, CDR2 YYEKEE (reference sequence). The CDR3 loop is CASSRQGAYEQYF. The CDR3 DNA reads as TGTGCCAGCAGCCGACAGGGGGCCTACGAGCAGTACTTC.

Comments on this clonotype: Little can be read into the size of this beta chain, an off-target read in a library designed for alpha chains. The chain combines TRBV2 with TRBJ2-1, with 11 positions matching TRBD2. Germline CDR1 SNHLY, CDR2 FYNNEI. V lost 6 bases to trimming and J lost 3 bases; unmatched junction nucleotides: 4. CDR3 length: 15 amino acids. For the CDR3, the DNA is TGTGCCAGCAGACAGGGACTAGCGGACTACAATGAGCAGTTCTTC. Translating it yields CASRQGLADYNEQFF.

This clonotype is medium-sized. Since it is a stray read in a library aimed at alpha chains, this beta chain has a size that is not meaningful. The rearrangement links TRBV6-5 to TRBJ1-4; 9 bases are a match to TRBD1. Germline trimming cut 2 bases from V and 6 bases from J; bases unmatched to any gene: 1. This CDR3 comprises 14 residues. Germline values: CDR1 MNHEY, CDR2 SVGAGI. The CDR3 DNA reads TGTGCCAGCAGTTACGGGACAGGGTATGAAAAACTGTTTTTT. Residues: CASSYGTGYEKLFF.

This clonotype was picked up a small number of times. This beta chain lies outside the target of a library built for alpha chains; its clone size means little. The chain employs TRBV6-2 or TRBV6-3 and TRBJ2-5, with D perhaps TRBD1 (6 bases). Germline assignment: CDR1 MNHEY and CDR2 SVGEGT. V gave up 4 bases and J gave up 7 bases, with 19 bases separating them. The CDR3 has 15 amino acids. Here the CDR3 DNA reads TGTGCCAGCAGTTTGTCGGACAGAACAAGAGGGACCCAGTACTTC. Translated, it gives CASSLSDRTRGTQYF.

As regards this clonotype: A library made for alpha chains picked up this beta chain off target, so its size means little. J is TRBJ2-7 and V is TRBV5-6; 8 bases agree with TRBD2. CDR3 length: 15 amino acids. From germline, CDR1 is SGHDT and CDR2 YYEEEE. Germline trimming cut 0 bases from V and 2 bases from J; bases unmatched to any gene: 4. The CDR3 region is CASSLVASGPYEQYF. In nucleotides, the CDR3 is TGTGCCAGCAGCTTGGTTGCTAGCGGGCCCTACGAGCAGTACTTC. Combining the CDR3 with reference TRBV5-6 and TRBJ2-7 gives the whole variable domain DAGVTQSPTHLIKTRGQQVTLRCSPKSGHDTVSWYQQALGQGPQFIFQYYEEEERQRGNFPDRFSGHQFPNYSSELNVNALLLGDSALYLCASSLVASGPYEQYFGPGTRLTVT.

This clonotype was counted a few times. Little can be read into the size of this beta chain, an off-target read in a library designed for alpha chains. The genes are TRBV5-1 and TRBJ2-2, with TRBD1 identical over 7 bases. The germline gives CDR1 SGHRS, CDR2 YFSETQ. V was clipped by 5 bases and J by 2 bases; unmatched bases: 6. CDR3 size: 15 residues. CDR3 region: CASRDRPSNTGELFF. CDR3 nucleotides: TGCGCCAGCAGGGACAGGCCCTCCAACACCGGGGAGCTGTTTTTT.

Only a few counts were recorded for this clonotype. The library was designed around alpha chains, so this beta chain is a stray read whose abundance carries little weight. CDR3 amino acids: CASSLAGTKQETQYF. The DNA for the CDR3 is TGTGCCAGCAGCTTAGCGGGGACAAAACAAGAGACCCAGTACTTC. The chain combines TRBV7-2 with TRBJ2-5; a possible D gene is TRBD1 (6 bases). There are 15 residues in the CDR3. V shed 0 bases and J shed 2 bases, with 10 bases lying between them. Germline assignment: CDR1 SGHTA and CDR2 FQGNSA.

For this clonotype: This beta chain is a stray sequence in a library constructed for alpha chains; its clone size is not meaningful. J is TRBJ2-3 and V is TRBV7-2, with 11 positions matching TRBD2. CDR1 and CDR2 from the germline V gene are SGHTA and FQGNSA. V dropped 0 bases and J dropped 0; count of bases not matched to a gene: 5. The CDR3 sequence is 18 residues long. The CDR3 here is CASSLAPRTSGSTDTQYF. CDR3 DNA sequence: TGTGCCAGCAGCTTAGCGCCCCGGACTAGCGGGAGCACAGATACGCAGTATTTT.

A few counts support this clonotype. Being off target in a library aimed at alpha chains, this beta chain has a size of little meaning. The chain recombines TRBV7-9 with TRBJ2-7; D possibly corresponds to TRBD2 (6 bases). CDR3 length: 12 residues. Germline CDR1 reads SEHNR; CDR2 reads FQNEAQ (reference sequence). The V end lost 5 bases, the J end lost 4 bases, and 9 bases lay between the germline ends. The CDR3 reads CASSPGGYEQYF. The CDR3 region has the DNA TGTGCCAGCAGCCCTGGGGGGTACGAGCAGTACTTC.

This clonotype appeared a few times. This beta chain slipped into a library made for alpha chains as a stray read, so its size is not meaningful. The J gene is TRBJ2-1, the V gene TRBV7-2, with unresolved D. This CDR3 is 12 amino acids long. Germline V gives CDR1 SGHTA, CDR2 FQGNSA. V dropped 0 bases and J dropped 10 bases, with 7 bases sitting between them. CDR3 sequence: CASSLAANEQFF. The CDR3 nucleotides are TGTGCCAGCAGCTTAGCTGCCAACGAGCAGTTCTTC.

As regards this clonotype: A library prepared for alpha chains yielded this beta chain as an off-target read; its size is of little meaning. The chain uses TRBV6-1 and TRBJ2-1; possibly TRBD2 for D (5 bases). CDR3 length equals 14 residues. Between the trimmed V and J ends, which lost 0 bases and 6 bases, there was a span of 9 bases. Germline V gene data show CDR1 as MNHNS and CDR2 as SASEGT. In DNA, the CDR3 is TGTGCCAGCAGTGAAGCGGGAGAATTCAATGAGCAGTTCTTC. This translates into CASSEAGEFNEQFF.

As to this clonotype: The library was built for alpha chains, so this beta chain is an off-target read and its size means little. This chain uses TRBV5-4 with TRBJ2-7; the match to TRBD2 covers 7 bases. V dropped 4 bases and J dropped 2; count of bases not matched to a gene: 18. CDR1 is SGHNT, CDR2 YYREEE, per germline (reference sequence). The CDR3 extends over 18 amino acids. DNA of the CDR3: TGTGCCAGCAGCCCTACATTGAGGGAGGGCCCGTTGCCCTACGAGCAGTACTTC. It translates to CASSPTLREGPLPYEQYF.

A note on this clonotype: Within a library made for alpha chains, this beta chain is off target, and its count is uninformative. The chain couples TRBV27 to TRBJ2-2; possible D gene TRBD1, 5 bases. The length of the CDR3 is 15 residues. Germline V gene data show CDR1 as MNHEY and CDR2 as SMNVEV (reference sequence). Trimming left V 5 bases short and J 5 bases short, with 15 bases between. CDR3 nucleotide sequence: TGTGCCAGCAGTCCCCTCGACAGTACGACCGGGGAGCTGTTTTTT. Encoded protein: CASSPLDSTTGELFF.

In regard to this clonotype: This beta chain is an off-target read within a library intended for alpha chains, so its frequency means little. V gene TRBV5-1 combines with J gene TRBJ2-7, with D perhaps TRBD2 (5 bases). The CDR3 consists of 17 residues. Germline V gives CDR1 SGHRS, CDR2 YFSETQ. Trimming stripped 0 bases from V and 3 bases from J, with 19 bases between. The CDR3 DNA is TGCGCCAGCAGCTTGGTTTCGGGCATCTCGGGGTTCTACGAGCAGTACTTC. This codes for CASSLVSGISGFYEQYF.

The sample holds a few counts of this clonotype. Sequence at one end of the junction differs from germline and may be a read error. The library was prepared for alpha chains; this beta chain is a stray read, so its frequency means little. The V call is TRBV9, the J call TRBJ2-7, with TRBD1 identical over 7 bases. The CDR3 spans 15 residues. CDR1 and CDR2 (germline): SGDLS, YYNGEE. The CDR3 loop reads CASSAQGKNSYEQYF. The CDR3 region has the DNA TGTGCAAGCAGCGCACAGGGGAAAAACTCCTACGAGCAGTACTTC.

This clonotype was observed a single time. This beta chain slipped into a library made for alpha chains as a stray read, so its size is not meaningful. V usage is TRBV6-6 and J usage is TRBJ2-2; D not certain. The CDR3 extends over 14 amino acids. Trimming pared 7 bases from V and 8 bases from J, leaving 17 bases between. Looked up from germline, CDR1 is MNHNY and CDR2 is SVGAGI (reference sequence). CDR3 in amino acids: CASITGAIQGELFF. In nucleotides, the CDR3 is TGTGCCAGCATCACGGGCGCTATACAGGGGGAGCTGTTTTTT.

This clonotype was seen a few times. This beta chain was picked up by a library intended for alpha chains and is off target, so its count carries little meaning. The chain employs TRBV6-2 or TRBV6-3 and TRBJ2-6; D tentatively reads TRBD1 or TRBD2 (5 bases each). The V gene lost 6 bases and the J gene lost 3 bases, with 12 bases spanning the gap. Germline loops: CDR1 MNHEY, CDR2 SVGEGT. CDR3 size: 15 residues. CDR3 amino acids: CASSVQGDGANVLTF. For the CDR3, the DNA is TGTGCCAGCAGCGTGCAGGGAGATGGGGCCAACGTCCTGACTTTC.

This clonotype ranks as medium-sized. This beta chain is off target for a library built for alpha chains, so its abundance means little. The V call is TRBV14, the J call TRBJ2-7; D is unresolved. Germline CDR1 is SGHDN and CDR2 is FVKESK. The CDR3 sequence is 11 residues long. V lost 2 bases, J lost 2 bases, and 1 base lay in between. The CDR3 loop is CASSQTYEQYF. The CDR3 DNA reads TGTGCCAGCAGCCAAACCTACGAGCAGTACTTC.

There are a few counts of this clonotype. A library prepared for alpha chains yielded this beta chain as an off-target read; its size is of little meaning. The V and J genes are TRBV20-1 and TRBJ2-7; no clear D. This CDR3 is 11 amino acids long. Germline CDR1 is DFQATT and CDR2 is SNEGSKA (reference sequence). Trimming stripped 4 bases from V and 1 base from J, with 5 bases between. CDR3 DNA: TGCAGTGCTACCGGATCCTACGAGCAGTACTTC. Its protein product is CSATGSYEQYF.

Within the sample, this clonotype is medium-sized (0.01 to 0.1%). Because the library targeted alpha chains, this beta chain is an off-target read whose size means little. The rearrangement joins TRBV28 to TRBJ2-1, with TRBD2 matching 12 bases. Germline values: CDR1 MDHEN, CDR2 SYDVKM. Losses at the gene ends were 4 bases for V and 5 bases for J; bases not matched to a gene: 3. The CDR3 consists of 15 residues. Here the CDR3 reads CASSSTSGSHNEQFF. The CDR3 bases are TGTGCCAGCAGTTCGACTAGCGGGAGCCACAATGAGCAGTTCTTC.

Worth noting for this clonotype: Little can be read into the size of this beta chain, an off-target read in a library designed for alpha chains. This CDR3 reads CASSPISEAFF. CDR3 nucleotide sequence: TGTGCCAGCAGCCCCATAAGCGAAGCTTTCTTT. The chain is built from TRBV12-3 or TRBV12-4 and TRBJ1-1; D gene ambiguous. This CDR3 spans 11 amino acids. The ends were cut back, 6 bases at V and 8 bases at J, with 10 bases in the middle.

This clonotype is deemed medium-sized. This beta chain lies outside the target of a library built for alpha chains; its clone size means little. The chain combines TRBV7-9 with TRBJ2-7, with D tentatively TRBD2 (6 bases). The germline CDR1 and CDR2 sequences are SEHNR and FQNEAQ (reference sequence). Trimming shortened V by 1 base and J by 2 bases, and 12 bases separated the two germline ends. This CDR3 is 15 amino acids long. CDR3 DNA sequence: TGTGCCAGCAGCTTAGGTCGCGGGAAGGCCTACGAGCAGTACTTC. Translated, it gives CASSLGRGKAYEQYF.

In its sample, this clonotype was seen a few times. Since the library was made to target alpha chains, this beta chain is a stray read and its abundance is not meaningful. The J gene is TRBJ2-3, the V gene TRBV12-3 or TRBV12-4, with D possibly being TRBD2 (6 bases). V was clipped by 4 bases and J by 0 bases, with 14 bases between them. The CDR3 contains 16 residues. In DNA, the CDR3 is TGTGCCAGCAGTTCCCGTGTTGCGGGAAGCACAGATACGCAGTATTTT. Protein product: CASSSRVAGSTDTQYF.

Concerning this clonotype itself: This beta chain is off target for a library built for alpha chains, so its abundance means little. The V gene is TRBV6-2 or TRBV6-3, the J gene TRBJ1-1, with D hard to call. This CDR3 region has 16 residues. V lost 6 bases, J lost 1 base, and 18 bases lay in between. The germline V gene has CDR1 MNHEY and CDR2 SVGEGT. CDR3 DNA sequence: TGTGCCAGCAGACAACCGCACAGAGGCGGGAACACTGAAGCTTTCTTT. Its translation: CASRQPHRGGNTEAFF.

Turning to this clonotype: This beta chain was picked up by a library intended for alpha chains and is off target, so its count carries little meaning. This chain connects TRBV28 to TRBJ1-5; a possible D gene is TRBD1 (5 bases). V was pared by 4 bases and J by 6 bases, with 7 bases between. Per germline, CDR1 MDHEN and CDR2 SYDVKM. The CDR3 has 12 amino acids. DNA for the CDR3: TGTGCCAGCAGTTACAGGATTCAGCCCCAGCATTTT. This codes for CASSYRIQPQHF. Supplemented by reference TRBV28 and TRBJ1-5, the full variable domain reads DVKVTQSSRYLVKRTGEKVFLECVQDMDHENMFWYRQDPGLGLRLIYFSYDVKMKEKGDIPEGYSVSREKKERFSLILESASTNQTSMYLCASSYRIQPQHFGDGTRLSIL.

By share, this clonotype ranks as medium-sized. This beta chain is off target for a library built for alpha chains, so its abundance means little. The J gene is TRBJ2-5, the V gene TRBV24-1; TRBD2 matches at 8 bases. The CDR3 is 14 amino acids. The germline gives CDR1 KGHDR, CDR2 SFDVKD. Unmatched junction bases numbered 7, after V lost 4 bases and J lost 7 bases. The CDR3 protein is CATSEARGGATQYF. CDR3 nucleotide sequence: TGTGCCACCAGTGAAGCTCGGGGGGGCGCGACCCAGTACTTC.

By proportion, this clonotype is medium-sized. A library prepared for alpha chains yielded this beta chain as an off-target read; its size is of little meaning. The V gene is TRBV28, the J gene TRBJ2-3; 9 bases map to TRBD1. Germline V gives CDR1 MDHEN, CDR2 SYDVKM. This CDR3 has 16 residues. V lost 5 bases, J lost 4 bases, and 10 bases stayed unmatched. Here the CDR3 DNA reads TGTGCCAGCAGTCCAACCGGGACAGGGAGACCAGATACGCAGTATTTT. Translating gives CASSPTGTGRPDTQYF.

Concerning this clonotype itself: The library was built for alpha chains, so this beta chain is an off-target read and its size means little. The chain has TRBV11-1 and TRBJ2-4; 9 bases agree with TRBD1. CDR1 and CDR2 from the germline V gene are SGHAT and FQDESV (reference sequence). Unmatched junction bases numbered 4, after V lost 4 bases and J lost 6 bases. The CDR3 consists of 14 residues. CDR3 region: CASSSRGQGNIQYF. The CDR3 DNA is TGTGCCAGCAGCTCCAGGGGACAGGGAAACATTCAGTACTTC. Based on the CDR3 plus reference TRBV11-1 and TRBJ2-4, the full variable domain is EAEVAQSPRYKITEKSQAVAFWCDPISGHATLYWYRQILGQGPELLVQFQDESVVDDSQLPKDRFSAERLKGVDSTLKIQPAELGDSAMYLCASSSRGQGNIQYFGAGTRLSVL.

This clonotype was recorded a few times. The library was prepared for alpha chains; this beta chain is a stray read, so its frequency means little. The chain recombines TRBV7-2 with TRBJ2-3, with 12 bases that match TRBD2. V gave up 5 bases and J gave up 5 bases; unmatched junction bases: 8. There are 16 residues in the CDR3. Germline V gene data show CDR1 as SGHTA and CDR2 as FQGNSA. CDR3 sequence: CASSRGLAGWGDTQYF. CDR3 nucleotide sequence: TGTGCCAGCAGCCGAGGACTAGCGGGGTGGGGAGATACGCAGTATTTT.

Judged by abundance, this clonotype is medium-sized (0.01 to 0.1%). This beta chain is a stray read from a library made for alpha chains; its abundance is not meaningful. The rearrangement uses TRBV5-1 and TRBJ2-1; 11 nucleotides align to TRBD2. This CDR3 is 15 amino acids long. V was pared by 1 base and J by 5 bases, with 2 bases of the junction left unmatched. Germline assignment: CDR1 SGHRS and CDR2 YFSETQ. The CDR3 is CASSLTSGSNNEQFF. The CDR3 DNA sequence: TGCGCCAGCAGCTTGACTAGCGGGAGTAACAATGAGCAGTTCTTC.